These 24 T cell receptor beta chains came from one sample sequenced in a study of PD-1 blockade in mismatch repair-deficient tumors. Profiled with immunoSEQ multiplex PCR; TCRdb holds only in-frame clones, not every one. The sample yields 40,000 to 60,000 clones, approximately 78% seen once. Here the sequenced sample was peripheral blood, taken 4 weeks after starting pembrolizumab. The receptors stem from an adult with mismatch repair-deficient cancer.

The V and J genes are TRBV11-3 and TRBJ1-1, with 9 bases matching TRBD1. This CDR3 has 15 residues. The V segment lost 4 bases and the J segment 7 bases; nucleotides outside the gene matches: 10. The V gene's germline CDR1 is SGHNT and CDR2 YENEEA. CDR3: CASSSRDRENGEAFF. The CDR3 DNA is TGTGCCAGCAGCTCCCGGGACAGGGAGAACGGTGAAGCTTTCTTT.

The CDR3 bases are TGTGCCAGCAGCTCCCGACTAGACGCAGATACGCAGTATTTT. Protein product: CASSSRLDADTQYF. This chain links TRBV5-4 with TRBJ2-3; tentative D call: TRBD2 (6 bases). Per the germline V gene, CDR1 is SGHNT and CDR2 is YYREEE (reference sequence). The CDR3 is 14 residues long. V shed 3 bases and J shed 4 bases, with 12 bases lying between them.

This chain joins TRBV5-6 and TRBJ2-2, with TRBD1 identical over 9 bases. Per germline, CDR1 SGHDT and CDR2 YYEEEE. Germline trimming cut 3 bases from V and 7 bases from J; bases unmatched to any gene: 13. CDR3 length equals 17 residues. The CDR3 DNA reads TGTGCCAGCAGCTGGGACAGGGTGCTATCACCGGTCGGGGAGCTGTTTTTT. Its translation is CASSWDRVLSPVGELFF.

On this clone: This clone may be a read error of a much larger clone one base away. V and J are TRBV7-6 and TRBJ2-1; D is undetermined. This CDR3 is 12 amino acids long. Germline-derived CDR1 and CDR2 are SGHVS and FNYEAQ. V was pared by 1 base and J by 3 bases, with 1 base between. The CDR3 DNA follows: TGTGCCAGCAGCTTAGACTACAATGAGCAGTTCTTC. Its translation is CASSLDYNEQFF.

This sequence joins TRBV7-6 and TRBJ2-3; D remains unclear. This CDR3 is built from 15 residues. The germline gives CDR1 SGHVS, CDR2 FNYEAQ. Trimming shortened V by 0 bases and J by 2 bases, and 9 bases separated the two germline ends. In nucleotides, the CDR3 is TGTGCCAGCAGCTTAGCGGACGGGCCCACAGATACGCAGTATTTT. Protein product: CASSLADGPTDTQYF. Drawing the rest from reference TRBV7-6 and TRBJ2-3, the complete variable domain is GAGVSQSPRYKVTKRGQDVALRCDPISGHVSLYWYRQALGQGPEFLTYFNYEAQQDKSGLPNDRFSAERPEGSISTLTIQRTEQRDSAMYRCASSLADGPTDTQYFGPGTRLTVL.

The rearrangement joins TRBV6-1 to TRBJ2-2; 9 bases are shared with TRBD2. The ends lost 6 bases at V and 1 base at J; junction bases unmatched: 3. This CDR3 comprises 15 residues. Germline CDR1 reads MNHNS; CDR2 reads SASEGT. CDR3 in amino acids: CASSISGGNTGELFF. Written as DNA, the CDR3 is TGTGCCAGCAGCATTAGCGGGGGGAACACCGGGGAGCTGTTTTTT.

The rearrangement uses TRBV6-5 and TRBJ2-5; D uncertain. The CDR3 contains 11 residues. Trimming pared 2 bases from V and 5 bases from J, leaving 3 bases between. CDR1 MNHEY and CDR2 SVGAGI come from the germline V gene. The CDR3 here is CASSYRETQYF. The CDR3, as DNA: TGTGCCAGCAGTTACCGGGAGACCCAGTACTTC.

The CDR3 sequence: CASTPRRQGFDEQFF. The CDR3 nucleotides read TGTGCCAGCACCCCGCGACGACAGGGCTTTGATGAGCAGTTCTTC. The J gene is TRBJ2-1, the V gene TRBV27; 7 bases agree with TRBD1. Unmatched junction bases numbered 14, after V lost 7 bases and J lost 8 bases. The CDR3 is 15 amino acids. Germline loops: CDR1 MNHEY, CDR2 SMNVEV (reference sequence).

The V and J genes are TRBV7-3 and TRBJ2-1; the match to TRBD2 covers 8 bases. With 2 bases clipped from V and 0 bases from J, the junction kept 15 bases outside the gene matches. The CDR3 contains 20 residues. Germline CDR1 is SGHTA and CDR2 is FQGTGA. This CDR3 is CASSLDSGGPGVGSYNEQFF. CDR3 sequence (DNA): TGTGCCAGCAGCTTAGACTCGGGAGGGCCAGGGGTTGGCTCCTACAATGAGCAGTTCTTC.

The genes are TRBV5-6 and TRBJ1-1; TRBD1 matches 11 bases. Germline values: CDR1 SGHDT, CDR2 YYEEEE. V dropped 2 bases and J dropped 5; count of bases not matched to a gene: 11. CDR3 length equals 17 residues. In DNA, the CDR3 is TGTGCCAGCAGCTTATATGCCGGGACAGGGGGAAGAACTGAAGCTTTCTTT. Residues: CASSLYAGTGGRTEAFF. Complete variable domain (other parts from reference TRBV5-6 and TRBJ1-1): DAGVTQSPTHLIKTRGQQVTLRCSPKSGHDTVSWYQQALGQGPQFIFQYYEEEERQRGNFPDRFSGHQFPNYSSELNVNALLLGDSALYLCASSLYAGTGGRTEAFFGQGTRLTVV.

The rearrangement links TRBV5-5 to TRBJ2-7; TRBD2 aligns across 8 bases. V shed 3 bases, J shed 2 bases, and the junction held 7 bases outside the gene matches. The V gene's germline CDR1 is SGHKS and CDR2 YYEKEE (reference sequence). The CDR3 runs 15 residues. CDR3 sequence reads: CASSSTSGAAYEQYF. The DNA of the CDR3 is TGTGCCAGCAGCTCCACTAGCGGAGCAGCCTACGAGCAGTACTTC.

The rearrangement joins TRBV27 to TRBJ2-1; D is possibly TRBD1 (5 bases). Trimming stripped 2 bases from V and 6 bases from J, with 11 bases between. Germline CDR1 MNHEY, CDR2 SMNVEV (reference sequence). The CDR3 consists of 14 residues. For the CDR3, the DNA is TGTGCCAGCAGTTTACGCAGGGATGGCAATGAGCAGTTCTTC. Protein sequence: CASSLRRDGNEQFF.

V usage is TRBV19 and J usage is TRBJ2-7; 10 bases match TRBD1. Per germline, CDR1 LNHDA and CDR2 SQIVND (reference sequence). The CDR3 loop spans 15 amino acids. With V trimmed by 0 bases and J by 3 bases, 2 bases remained unmatched. The CDR3 nucleotides are TGTGCCAGTAGTATAGAACGGACAGGGGGCTACGAGCAGTACTTC. Protein sequence: CASSIERTGGYEQYF. Based on the CDR3 plus reference TRBV19 and TRBJ2-7, the full variable domain is DGGITQSPKYLFRKEGQNVTLSCEQNLNHDAMYWYRQDPGQGLRLIYYSQIVNDFQKGDIAEGYSVSREKKESFPLTVTSAQKNPTAFYLCASSIERTGGYEQYFGPGTRLTVT.

V is TRBV25-1 and J is TRBJ2-3; D not certain. Trimming removed 7 bases at V and 2 bases at J, with 7 bases between. From germline, CDR1 is MGHDK and CDR2 SYGVNS. The CDR3 runs 12 residues. CDR3 sequence (DNA): TGTGCCAGCATGATACACACAGATACGCAGTATTTT. Translating it yields CASMIHTDTQYF.

The chain employs TRBV19 and TRBJ1-4; possible D gene TRBD1, 5 bases. This CDR3 has 16 residues. The germline V gene encodes CDR1 LNHDA and CDR2 SQIVND (reference sequence). V was pared by 3 bases and J by 2 bases, with 13 bases between. CDR3 protein: CASSMSRDVTNEKLFF. In nucleotides, the CDR3 is TGTGCCAGTAGTATGAGCAGGGATGTCACTAATGAAAAACTGTTTTTT.

V usage is TRBV6-1 and J usage is TRBJ2-1, with D maybe TRBD1 (6 bases). V dropped 4 bases and J dropped 8 bases, with 15 bases sitting between them. The CDR3 covers 14 residues. Germline V gives CDR1 MNHNS, CDR2 SASEGT. The CDR3: CASSVLRGYDEQFF. As DNA, the CDR3 is TGTGCCAGCAGTGTTCTCAGGGGTTACGATGAGCAGTTCTTC.

The CDR3 loop reads CAWDRQGVRAFF. CDR3 coding DNA: TGTGCCTGGGATAGACAGGGGGTGCGAGCTTTCTTT. The J gene is TRBJ1-1, the V gene TRBV30, with 9 bases fitting TRBD1. Germline CDR1 GTSNPN, CDR2 SVGIG (reference sequence). The junction had 8 bases not matched to a gene; V was cut back by 5 bases and J by 10 bases. The CDR3 consists of 12 residues.

The chain is built from TRBV5-6 and TRBJ2-7; 10 nucleotides match TRBD1. The J segment lost 5 bases and the V segment lost 4 bases, leaving 12 bases of the junction unmatched. Germline lookup yields CDR1 SGHDT and CDR2 YYEEEE. The CDR3 has 16 amino acids. The CDR3 sequence: CASSPRGTGVIHEQYF. In nucleotides, the CDR3 is TGTGCCAGCAGCCCGCGAGGGACAGGGGTTATCCACGAGCAGTACTTC.

This clone was found a few times. One junction end disagrees with the germline gene, perhaps due to a read error. The chain has TRBV5-1 and TRBJ2-7; D gene ambiguous. The CDR3 sequence is 12 residues long. Germline V CDR1 and CDR2: SGHRS, YFSETQ. CDR3 loop: CASSLDGSKFHF. CDR3 in DNA: TGCGCCAGCAGCTTGGACGGTTCCAAGTTCCACTTC.

The CDR3 spells CASSPNRQGAYEQYF. The CDR3 DNA is TGTGCCAGCTCACCAAACCGACAGGGAGCCTACGAGCAGTACTTC. This chain joins TRBV18 and TRBJ2-7; TRBD1 matches at 7 bases. After removal of 2 bases from V and 2 bases from J, the junction contained 6 bases not matched to a gene. This CDR3 has 15 amino acids. Germline V gene sequence: CDR1 KGHSH, CDR2 LQKENI. The full variable domain, rest sourced from reference TRBV18 and TRBJ2-7, is NAGVMQNPRHLVRRRGQEARLRCSPMKGHSHVYWYRQLPEEGLKFMVYLQKENIIDESGMPKERFSAEFPKEGPSILRIQQVVRGDSAAYFCASSPNRQGAYEQYFGPGTRLTVT.

This CDR3 reads CASSLSGIYNEQFF. CDR3 coding DNA: TGTGCCAGCAGCTTGTCCGGGATATACAATGAGCAGTTCTTC. The chain recombines TRBV5-4 with TRBJ2-1; the D gene is possibly TRBD2 (5 bases). V was trimmed by 1 base and J by 4 bases, leaving 9 bases between them. Looked up from germline, CDR1 is SGHNT and CDR2 is YYREEE (reference sequence). The CDR3 contains 14 residues.

The chain employs TRBV5-1 and TRBJ2-3, with D perhaps TRBD2 (6 bases). The V end was cut by 5 bases, the J end by 3 bases, with 13 bases between. Germline CDR1 SGHRS, CDR2 YFSETQ. The CDR3 has 14 amino acids. The CDR3 loop reads CASRRDAGTDTQYF. CDR3 coding DNA: TGCGCCAGCAGGAGGGATGCGGGAACAGATACGCAGTATTTT. The entire variable domain, with the rest obtained from reference TRBV5-1 and TRBJ2-3, is as follows: KAGVTQTPRYLIKTRGQQVTLSCSPISGHRSVSWYQQTPGQGLQFLFEYFSETQRNKGNFPGRFSGRQFSNSRSEMNVSTLELGDSALYLCASRRDAGTDTQYFGPGTRLTVL.

The chain recombines TRBV11-3 with TRBJ2-5; 9 bases line up with TRBD2. This CDR3 contains 16 residues. The V segment lost 1 base and the J segment 5 bases; nucleotides outside the gene matches: 8. From germline, CDR1 is SGHNT and CDR2 YENEEA. The CDR3 region has the DNA TGTGCCAGCAGCTTAGGTCACGCGGGAGGGCGGGAGACCCAGTACTTC. Amino acid sequence: CASSLGHAGGRETQYF.

The V gene is TRBV9, the J gene TRBJ2-4; TRBD1 is a possible D gene (6 bases). CDR3 length: 13 residues. V gave up 4 bases and J gave up 7 bases, with 12 bases separating them. Germline V gene lookup returns CDR1 SGDLS and CDR2 YYNGEE. The CDR3 here is CASSPQDSNIQYF. CDR3 DNA sequence: TGTGCCAGCAGCCCTCAGGACAGCAACATTCAGTACTTC.